A single sample is the source of the 18 T cell receptor beta chains below, sequenced in a study of T cells in tumors after PD-1 blockade. The method was immunoSEQ multiplex PCR; TCRdb's version includes in-frame clones alone and lacks a portion of them. The sample shows roughly 13,000 clones, 65% to 70% of them seen only once. This specimen consisted of tumor tissue, obtained after anti-PD-1 treatment. These receptor sequences come from a human donor with cutaneous squamous cell carcinoma.

This chain uses TRBV9 with TRBJ2-7; D possibly corresponds to TRBD2 (5 bases). V dropped 3 bases and J dropped 5 bases, with 9 bases sitting between them. CDR3 length: 12 amino acids. Germline V CDR1 and CDR2: SGDLS, YYNGEE. CDR3 loop: CASSATTHEQYF. Written as DNA, the CDR3 is TGTGCCAGCAGCGCGACTACTCACGAGCAGTACTTC.

This sequence joins TRBV18 and TRBJ2-1; 8 bases are a match to TRBD2. Trimming took 0 bases from V and 7 from J; bases not matched to a gene: 8. There are 16 residues in the CDR3. The V gene's germline CDR1 is KGHSH and CDR2 LQKENI. The CDR3 loop is CASSPPGLGFHNEQFF. CDR3 coding DNA: TGTGCCAGCTCACCACCGGGACTAGGGTTTCATAATGAGCAGTTCTTC.

This chain links TRBV19 with TRBJ1-2; 10 positions match TRBD1. Germline CDR1 LNHDA, CDR2 SQIVND (reference sequence). V shed 4 bases and J 3 bases; nucleotides not matched to a gene: 5. The CDR3 spans 15 residues. The CDR3 reads CASSTRDRGYYGYTF. CDR3 in DNA: TGTGCCAGTAGTACCCGGGACAGGGGATACTATGGCTACACCTTC.

This chain uses TRBV11-3 with TRBJ2-7, with D possibly matching TRBD1 (6 bases). CDR1 and CDR2 (germline): SGHNT, YENEEA. The length of the CDR3 is 12 residues. V lost 4 bases to trimming and J lost 9 bases, with 13 bases between them. This CDR3 reads CASSSRTEAQYF. The CDR3 DNA sequence: TGTGCCAGCAGCTCTCGGACAGAAGCGCAGTACTTC.

This chain joins TRBV7-8 and TRBJ1-1; D gene unclear. The germline V gene encodes CDR1 SGHVS and CDR2 FQNEAQ. The CDR3 sequence is 15 residues long. V was pared by 2 bases and J by 0 bases, with 10 bases between. The CDR3: CASSLNLQVNTEAFF. DNA of the CDR3: TGTGCCAGCAGCTTAAACTTGCAGGTGAACACTGAAGCTTTCTTT.

This clone occurred a few times. The chain uses TRBV5-6 and TRBJ2-6; D may be TRBD2 (5 bases). The CDR3 loop spans 19 amino acids. Germline V gene data show CDR1 as SGHDT and CDR2 as YYEEEE. Trimming removed 1 base from V and 0 bases from J, with 17 bases in between. In DNA, the CDR3 is TGTGCCAGCAGCTTGTTTCGAGCGGCGGATTTCTCTGGGGCCAACGTCCTGACTTTC. Translated, it gives CASSLFRAADFSGANVLTF.

The CDR3 region has the DNA TGTGCCAGCGGGGTTCGGGCTAACTATGGCTACACCTTC. The encoded protein is CASGVRANYGYTF. V and J are TRBV27 and TRBJ1-2; D unresolved. CDR3 length: 13 amino acids. Germline CDR1 and CDR2: MNHEY and SMNVEV (reference sequence). Deletions cut 8 bases from V and 0 bases from J, with 10 bases between.

The genes are TRBV5-1 and TRBJ2-7, with 8 nucleotides matching TRBD1. The J segment lost 4 bases and the V segment lost 4 bases, leaving 16 bases of the junction unmatched. The CDR3 loop spans 17 amino acids. Germline V lookup: CDR1 SGHRS, CDR2 YFSETQ. The CDR3 nucleotides read TGCGCCAGCAGCGACCCGACAGGGGCCATTCCACTATACGAGCAGTACTTC. Protein sequence: CASSDPTGAIPLYEQYF.

To note about this clone: This CDR3 is also generated by other DNA sequences in the sample. J is TRBJ1-6 and V is TRBV12-3 or TRBV12-4, with 8 bases identical to TRBD1. The CDR3 has 13 residues. J gave up 10 bases and V 6 bases, and 5 bases lay outside the gene matches. CDR3 sequence: CASSRQGRSPLHF. The CDR3 DNA reads TGTGCCAGCAGCAGACAGGGGCGGTCACCCCTCCACTTT.

The table lists this clone with a count of one. The chain uses TRBV5-1 and TRBJ1-1; TRBD1 matches 11 bases. The CDR3 runs 15 residues. V dropped 4 bases and J dropped 5; count of bases not matched to a gene: 7. Germline V gives CDR1 SGHRS, CDR2 YFSETQ. CDR3 amino acids: CASSPDRGRRTEAFF. The CDR3 DNA follows: TGCGCCAGCAGCCCGGACAGGGGGCGTCGGACTGAAGCTTTCTTT.

The gene calls are TRBV21-1 and TRBJ2-3; TRBD1, the table's D call, was not compared with the DNA. TRBV21-1 is a known pseudogene. The CDR3 spans 19 residues. CDR3: CASSNRFNRGRLFADTQYF. The CDR3 coding sequence is TGTGCCAGCAGCAATCGTTTCAACAGGGGCAGGTTGTTCGCAGATACGCAGTATTTT.

This clone is a singleton in its sample. The J gene is TRBJ2-3, the V gene TRBV5-1, with 14 positions matching TRBD2. There are 16 residues in the CDR3. Germline V gene data show CDR1 as SGHRS and CDR2 as YFSETQ. Trimming removed 4 bases from V and 6 bases from J; junction bases left unmatched: 7. CDR3 in DNA: TGCGCCAGCAGCGGACTAGCGGGGGGATCAGCCGATACGCAGTATTTT. Translation: CASSGLAGGSADTQYF.

The chain links TRBV19 to TRBJ2-7, with 7 nucleotides matching TRBD1. The CDR3 runs 15 residues. The V and J ends lost 6 bases and 0 bases, in that order; junction bases with no gene match: 8. The V gene's germline CDR1 is LNHDA and CDR2 SQIVND (reference sequence). CDR3 sequence (DNA): TGTGCCAGTAGCGGATCAAGACAGGGCTCCTACGAGCAGTACTTC. This translates into CASSGSRQGSYEQYF.

The chain has TRBV5-1 and TRBJ2-1; 8 bases align to TRBD2. Trimming removed 4 bases from V and 3 bases from J; junction bases left unmatched: 6. The CDR3 is made up of 15 amino acids. Germline V CDR1 and CDR2: SGHRS, YFSETQ. The CDR3 bases are TGCGCCAGCAGCCATCAGCGGGGGAACTACAATGAGCAGTTCTTC. It specifies CASSHQRGNYNEQFF.

The J gene is TRBJ2-5, the V gene TRBV3-1 (or the pseudogene TRBV3-2), with D possibly TRBD1 on 6 matching bases. V shed 1 base and J shed 6 bases, with 21 bases lying between them. The germline gives CDR1 LGHDT, CDR2 YNNKEL (reference sequence). The CDR3 contains 17 residues. The DNA for the CDR3 is TGTGCCAGCAGCCAAGGGGCTGCCAGGGGTCCGGAAAAGACCCAGTACTTC. Translation: CASSQGAARGPEKTQYF.

The CDR3 region is CASSKPRAAWDEQYF. DNA for the CDR3: TGTGCCAGCAGCAAACCCCGGGCAGCCTGGGACGAGCAGTACTTC. The chain combines TRBV21-1 with TRBJ2-7. TRBV21-1 is deemed a pseudogene. The CDR3 contains 15 residues.

The chain employs TRBV9 and TRBJ2-3; 9 nucleotides agree with TRBD2. The junction had 13 bases not matched to a gene; V was cut back by 4 bases and J by 4 bases. The CDR3 consists of 17 residues. The V gene's germline CDR1 is SGDLS and CDR2 YYNGEE. The CDR3: CASSNRYSGSKPDTQYF. DNA for the CDR3: TGTGCCAGCAGCAACAGATATAGCGGGAGTAAGCCAGATACGCAGTATTTT.

This clone was recorded a few times. The chain employs TRBV27 and TRBJ2-1; 7 bases map to TRBD1. V lost 4 bases, J lost 4 bases, and 13 bases stayed unmatched. The CDR3 has 17 residues. CDR1 is MNHEY, CDR2 SMNVEV, per germline (reference sequence). CDR3 nucleotide sequence: TGTGCCAGCAGTTGGGCATCCGGGACAGAATTATACAATGAGCAGTTCTTC. Translating gives CASSWASGTELYNEQFF.